This is a list of T cell receptor beta chains from one sample in a study of siplizumab effects on memory and regulatory T cells. The table came from immunoSEQ multiplex PCR; TCRdb's copy has only in-frame clones and leaves some out. The profile shows about 72,000 clones, roughly 89% of them singletons. Material: CD8+ T cells sorted from blood. Receptor source: a human donor in good health. The CDR3 runs from the conserved cysteine through the conserved F or W. A D gene is named only where the DNA matches it firmly. Only some rows state a clone size, as once, few, many or a class for expanded clones.

-	TRBD1	TRBV7-6	TRBJ1-2	TGTGCCAGCAGCTTAGGGCAGGGGGTAAACTATGGCTACACCTTC	CASSLGQGVNYGYTF
-	TRBD2	TRBV5-1	TRBJ2-1	TGCGCCAGCAGACGGAGCGGGAGCTCCTACAATGAGCAGTTCTTC	CASRRSGSSYNEQFF
-	TRBD1	TRBV27	TRBJ1-5	TGTGCCAGCCGATGGGACAGAGATCAGCCCCAGCATTTT	CASRWDRDQPQHF
-	TRBD2	TRBV5-1	TRBJ2-7	TGCGCCAGCAGCTTTACGACGGGGGGAGTATACGAGCAGTACTTC	CASSFTTGGVYEQYF
-	-	TRBV5-5	TRBJ1-1	TGTGCCAGCAGCCAAGGCCCCGGGGCCGCCATGAACACTGAAGCTTTCTTT	CASSQGPGAAMNTEAFF
-	-	TRBV27	TRBJ2-5	TGTGCCAGCAGTCTCTCAGGGAATGGTAGAGAGACCCAGTACTTC	CASSLSGNGRETQYF
-	-	TRBV19	TRBJ2-7	TGTGCCAGTAGTATGGTGAGGGACGGATACTACGAGCAGTACTTC	CASSMVRDGYYEQYF
-	TRBD2	TRBV11-2	TRBJ2-7	TGTGCCAGCAGCTTTCCCGGGACTAGCGGGCACGAGCAGTACTTC	CASSFPGTSGHEQYF
-	-	TRBV7-9	TRBJ2-5	TGTGCCAGCAGCTTGGCCGGACGAGGCTGGCAAGAGACCCAGTACTTC	CASSLAGRGWQETQYF
-	-	TRBV4-1	TRBJ1-1	TGCGCCAGCAGCCAAGAGGGGGGGGCGACGGCCACTGAAGCTTTCTTT	CASSQEGGATATEAFF
-	-	TRBV7-3	TRBJ2-7	TGTGCCAGCAGCTTTGGGGGTGGCTACGAGCAGTACTTC	CASSFGGGYEQYF
-	-	TRBV10-2	TRBJ2-1	TGCGCCAGCAGTGAGGGGGGGACAGTTCACTACAATGAGCAGTTCTTC	CASSEGGTVHYNEQFF
-	-	TRBV27	TRBJ2-7	TGTGCCAGCAGTTTAGGCGAGTCCTACGAGCAGTACTTC	CASSLGESYEQYF
-	TRBD1	TRBV27	TRBJ2-5	TGTGCCAGCAGCCTCACGGGACAGGGGTTTGAGACCCAGTACTTC	CASSLTGQGFETQYF
-	-	TRBV7-9	TRBJ2-5	TGTGCCAGCAGCTGGGAACAGGGAGGAGAGACCCAGTACTTC	CASSWEQGGETQYF
once	-	TRBV6-1	TRBJ2-1	TGTGCCAGCAGCGGAAATTCGGACAGTCAAAATGAGCAGTTCTTC	CASSGNSDSQNEQFF
-	-	TRBV4-1	TRBJ1-6	TGCGCCAGCAGCCAAGATGGTAATTCACCCCTCCACTTT	CASSQDGNSPLHF
-	TRBD2	TRBV6-1	TRBJ2-2	TGTGCCAGCAGAGAGGCGGGGGACACCGGGGAGCTGTTTTTT	CASREAGDTGELFF
-	-	TRBV19	TRBJ2-1	TGTGCCGGGGGCAGGGGTCTAACTAACTACAATGAGCAGTTCTTC	CAGGRGLTNYNEQFF
-	TRBD2	TRBV27	TRBJ2-7	TGTGCCAGCAGTGGGACTAGCGGATACCACGAGCAGTACTTC	CASSGTSGYHEQYF
-	-	TRBV19	TRBJ1-2	TGTGCCAGTAGTAATTCTCGACAGGTAGACGACGGCTACACCTTC	CASSNSRQVDDGYTF
-	TRBD2	TRBV9	TRBJ2-3	TGTGCCAGCAGCGTAGCCTCGGGAGGGGTCGCAGATACGCAGTATTTT	CASSVASGGVADTQYF
-	TRBD1	TRBV6-5	TRBJ2-7	TGTGCCAGCAGTTTGGGACAGGGCCCCTACGAGCAGTACTTC	CASSLGQGPYEQYF
-	TRBD1	TRBV5-5	TRBJ1-4	TGTGCCAGCAGCGATTTCCTCAGGGGGACAAATGAAAAACTGTTTTTT	CASSDFLRGTNEKLFF
few	-	TRBV19	TRBJ1-1	TGTGCCAGTAGTACAGGGCTGAACACTGAAGCTTTCTTT	CASSTGLNTEAFF
-	-	TRBV6-6	TRBJ2-7	TGTGCCAGCAACCCGACCGATGACTACGAGCAGTACTTC	CASNPTDDYEQYF
-	-	TRBV10-3	TRBJ2-1	TGTGCCACGAACGGGGGAGAGGTGAATGAGCAGTTCTTC	CATNGGEVNEQFF
-	-	TRBV7-9	TRBJ1-6	TGTGCCAGCAGGACGAATAATTCACCCCTCCACTTT	CASRTNNSPLHF
-	TRBD1	TRBV11-3	TRBJ2-1	TGTGCCAGCAGCTTAGCTGGGACAGGGGAGAACAATGAGCAGTTCTTC	CASSLAGTGENNEQFF
-	TRBD2	TRBV6-4	TRBJ2-3	TGTGCCAGCAGTGACTCGACTAGCGGGAGCACAGATACGCAGTATTTT	CASSDSTSGSTDTQYF
-	TRBD2	TRBV7-6	TRBJ2-1	TGTGCCAGCAGCGTAGCGGGAGGGCGGTACAATGAGCAGTTCTTC	CASSVAGGRYNEQFF
few	-	TRBV7-9	TRBJ1-2	TGTGCCAGCACCCCATTGGGCGAGGGGGCTAACTATGGCTACACCTTC	CASTPLGEGANYGYTF
-	-	TRBV4-1	TRBJ2-7	TGCGCCAGCAGCCAGACCAGCGCCCTGCACGAGCAGTACTTC	CASSQTSALHEQYF
once	-	TRBV19	TRBJ2-3	TGTGCCACTCGCGAGGGCGCAGATACGCAGTATTTT	CATREGADTQYF
-	TRBD1	TRBV5-1	TRBJ2-7	TGCGCCAGCAGCCCGCGGACAGGGGCCTCCTACGAGCAGTACTTC	CASSPRTGASYEQYF
-	TRBD2	TRBV7-2	TRBJ2-7	TGTGCCAGCAGCTTACCGCCGGGACTAGCGGGTTTCTACGAGCAGTACTTC	CASSLPPGLAGFYEQYF
-	-	TRBV10-1	TRBJ2-1	TGCGCCAGCAGACAGCGGGAGCAGTTCTTC	CASRQREQFF